This T cell receptor (beta chain) appears in the sequencing data of a study of T-cell memory formation after mild COVID-19 (dated by TCRdb to about 2021). Turning to the overall study: TCR sequence clusters from the two donors were found to be largely donor specific. T-cell clones expanding and contracting after mild COVID-19 in two donors were tracked by longitudinal TCRalpha and TCRbeta repertoire sequencing. Two young, previously healthy adult volunteers, one female and one male, were included in the cohort.

The data were produced on an Illumina NovaSeq 6000. Using 5'RACE with constant-segment primers, TCRalpha and TCRbeta cDNA libraries were constructed, with sample barcodes and unique molecular identifiers added in the process. Trizol reagent was used to extract RNA from every sample. The libraries were amplified in two PCR steps, and the second step added a second sample barcode and Illumina TruSeq adapters. Sequencing of libraries was performed on an Illumina NovaSeq with 2 x 150 bp paired-end reads. The study's own analysis went as follows. Demultiplexing of reads and collapsing into UMI-guided consensus sequences were performed with migec v1.2.7. With mixcr v2.1.11, UMI consensuses were aligned to TRA and TRB V and J templates and assembled into clonotypes. Clonotypes were classified as expanded or contracted when called significant by both edgeR and NoisET, with noise models trained on biological replicates. edgeR calls used a false discovery rate-adjusted p below 0.01 and a log2 fold-change threshold of 1. As an exploratory analysis of dynamics, max-normalized trajectories of the 1000 most abundant clonotypes were examined with PCA combined with hierarchical clustering. Separately sequenced CD4+ and CD8+ repertoires were used to assign a CD4 or CD8 phenotype to each responding clone. Starting from the raw public reads, TCRdb applied fastp trimming at Q25, assembled clones with MiXCR and retained in-frame beta chains. Rows merge per CDR3 protein into single entries with the most common DNA and genes. TCRdb's processing, not the authors', yielded these V and J calls. The sample profile shows approximately 560,000 distinct CDR3 sequences; around 15% of them were found once. The ten largest clones take up roughly 7.8% of the sample.

Concerning this clonotype: The target of this receptor is not known. It has no much larger one-base neighbor in the sample; base qualities were not kept.

Ficoll-Paque density gradient centrifugation was the method used to isolate PBMCs. Findings and caveats that apply to the study as a whole: Contracting CD4+ clones were found mainly in CM and EM memory subsets, while CD8+ clones were enriched in EMRA. The second-wave clones that peaked on day 37 were not confirmed to be SARS-CoV-2 specific. From day 15 to 85, contracting clones showed balanced CD4/CD8 phenotypes, whereas a second wave of clones that expanded from day 15 to 37 leaned towards CD4+. Only a couple of mild cases were covered by the study, and larger cohorts that include severe cases with pre-infection samples were considered necessary. Some responding clones were found in pre-infection memory, which suggests that pre-existing cross-reactive memory T cells took part in the SARS-CoV-2 response.

From a lookup of the germline V gene, CDR1 and CDR2 are SQVTM and ANQGSEA. V is shortened by 5 bases, J by 5 bases, and the region joining them spans 16 bases. The CDR3 spans 13 residues, from the cysteine through the phenylalanine. Only CDR3 DNA is held: 39 bases, read in frame from base 1. Specimen: PBMCs or a T cell subset sorted from them (not recorded which). The chain uses TRBV29-1 and TRBJ2-7, with TRBD1 as a weak D call on 6 bases. The sequence derives from an adult woman who had mild COVID-19 (a few samples of this study predate the infection). The sample titles of this study are shuffled in the database, so cell type and time point are left out; the donor was told from shared clones. The DNA sequence reads TGCAGCGTTAAAACCTACAGGGCGCACGAGCAGTACTTC. This codes for CSVKTYRAHEQYF.